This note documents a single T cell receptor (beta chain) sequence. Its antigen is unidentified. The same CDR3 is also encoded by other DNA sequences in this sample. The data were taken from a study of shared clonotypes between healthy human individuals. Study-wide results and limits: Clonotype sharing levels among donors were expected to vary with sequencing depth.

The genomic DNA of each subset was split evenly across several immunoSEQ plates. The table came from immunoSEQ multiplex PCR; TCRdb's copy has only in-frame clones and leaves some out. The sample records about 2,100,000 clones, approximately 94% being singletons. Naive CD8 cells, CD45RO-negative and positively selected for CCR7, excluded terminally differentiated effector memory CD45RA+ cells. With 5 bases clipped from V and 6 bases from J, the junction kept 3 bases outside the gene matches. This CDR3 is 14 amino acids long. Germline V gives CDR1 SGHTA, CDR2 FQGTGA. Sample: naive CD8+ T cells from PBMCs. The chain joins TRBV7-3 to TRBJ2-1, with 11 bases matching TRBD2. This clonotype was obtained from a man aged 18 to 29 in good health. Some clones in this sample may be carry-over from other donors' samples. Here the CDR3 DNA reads TGTGCCAGCAGCCCTGGGACTAGCGGCAATGAGCAGTTCTTC. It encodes CASSPGTSGNEQFF.